This T cell receptor beta chain was profiled in a study of blood T cell repertoires in COVID-19. Measured with immunoSEQ multiplex PCR; TCRdb has only the in-frame clones, and not every one. The profile shows roughly 75,000 clones, roughly four fifths of them singletons. The CDR3 extends over 14 amino acids. Germline V CDR1 and CDR2: SGHTS, YDEGEE. V lost 0 bases, J lost 4 bases, and 8 bases lay in between. The sequence derives from a man aged 45-65 years with acute or convalescent COVID-19. The V and J genes are TRBV5-8 and TRBJ1-5; possible D gene TRBD1, 5 bases. The sample was peripheral blood. The CDR3: CASSLVAGNQPQHF. The CDR3, as DNA: TGTGCCAGCAGCTTGGTGGCAGGGAATCAGCCCCAGCATTTT.